This passage covers 13 T cell receptor beta chains from one sample sequenced in a study of chronic HIV infection and antiretroviral therapy. TCRdb independently ran MiXCR on the 5' RACE reads; one entry per CDR3 protein. Of 45,000 to 60,000 distinct CDR3 sequences in the sample, about a fifth were seen once. Specimen: peripheral blood. These TCRs come from an adult who had HIV and had not received antiretroviral therapy, or was an uninfected healthy control (not recorded which).

The sample holds a few counts of this clonotype. The rearrangement joins TRBV30 to TRBJ1-2; possibly TRBD1 for D (5 bases). The CDR3 contains 15 residues. Trimming pared 0 bases from V and 5 bases from J, leaving 16 bases between. Germline V gene sequence: CDR1 GTSNPN, CDR2 SVGIG (reference sequence). CDR3 residues: CAWSVRGQGKYGYTF. DNA of the CDR3: TGTGCCTGGAGTGTACGGGGCCAAGGGAAGTATGGCTACACCTTC.

This clonotype was seen only a few times. The J gene is TRBJ1-6, the V gene TRBV15; 10 bases are shared with TRBD1. CDR1 and CDR2 from the germline V gene are LNHNV and YYDKDF (reference sequence). V lost 5 bases, J lost 0 bases, and 13 bases stayed unmatched. The CDR3 loop spans 20 amino acids. The CDR3 reads CATSHPRGTGVLSYNSPLHF. The CDR3 DNA sequence: TGTGCCACCAGCCATCCGCGGGGGACAGGGGTCCTCTCCTATAATTCACCCCTCCACTTT.

The chain is built from TRBV10-3 and TRBJ2-3, with no clear D. Trimming removed 8 bases at V and 4 bases at J, with 13 bases between. The CDR3 length is 13 residues. Per the germline V gene, CDR1 is ENHRY and CDR2 is SYGVKD. CDR3 loop: CAIAPAGSDTQYF. The CDR3 DNA reads TGTGCCATCGCCCCGGCTGGGTCAGATACGCAGTATTTT.

This rearrangement joins TRBV4-1 to TRBJ1-3, with 7 bases that match TRBD1. The junction had 9 bases not matched to a gene; V was cut back by 0 bases and J by 4 bases. The CDR3 has 17 amino acids. Germline CDR1 and CDR2: MGHRA and YSYEKL. CDR3 nucleotides: TGCGCCAGCAGCCAAGATGTGAGGGGGCAGTTCGGAAACACCATATATTTT. Translation gives CASSQDVRGQFGNTIYF.

This clonotype was counted many times. This sequence joins TRBV4-1 and TRBJ2-3, with no clear D. CDR3 length equals 14 residues. Trimming removed 3 bases from V and 2 bases from J, with 9 bases in between. The germline V gene encodes CDR1 MGHRA and CDR2 YSYEKL. The CDR3 reads CASSHYSYTDTQYF. The CDR3 region has the DNA TGCGCCAGCAGCCATTACAGCTACACAGATACGCAGTATTTT.

V usage is TRBV10-2 and J usage is TRBJ2-5; TRBD2 might be the D (5 bases). V shed 0 bases and J shed 1 base, with 9 bases lying between them. The CDR3 has 15 residues. CDR1 is WSHSY, CDR2 SAAADI, per germline. In nucleotides, the CDR3 is TGCGCCAGCAGTGAGTCGAGGGCCCCCCAAGAGACCCAGTACTTC. Its translation: CASSESRAPQETQYF.

The chain joins TRBV7-3 to TRBJ2-2; 7 nucleotides align to TRBD1. The V gene end was trimmed by 1 base and the J gene end by 5 bases; junction bases not matched to a gene: 4. The V gene's germline CDR1 is SGHTA and CDR2 FQGTGA. This CDR3 is 15 amino acids long. The CDR3 DNA reads TGTGCCAGCAGCTTAAGACAGGGCGGGACCGGGGAGCTGTTTTTT. It is translated as CASSLRQGGTGELFF.

The chain employs TRBV28 and TRBJ1-5; a weak D match, TRBD1 (6 bases). V was trimmed by 4 bases and J by 0 bases, leaving 31 bases between them. The CDR3 is made up of 22 amino acids. CDR1 MDHEN and CDR2 SYDVKM come from the germline V gene. The CDR3: CASSSSIGKPGMGGHSNQPQHF. DNA of the CDR3: TGTGCCAGCAGTTCGTCCATTGGGAAACCAGGGATGGGGGGGCATAGCAATCAGCCCCAGCATTTT. The variable domain in full, with the rest retrieved from reference TRBV28 and TRBJ1-5, is DVKVTQSSRYLVKRTGEKVFLECVQDMDHENMFWYRQDPGLGLRLIYFSYDVKMKEKGDIPEGYSVSREKKERFSLILESASTNQTSMYLCASSSSIGKPGMGGHSNQPQHFGDGTRLSIL.

This chain uses TRBV20-1 with TRBJ2-7; D possibly corresponds to TRBD2 (5 bases). The CDR3 is 13 amino acids. Looked up from germline, CDR1 is DFQATT and CDR2 is SNEGSKA (reference sequence). Trimming took 1 base from V and 1 from J, leaving 8 bases between them. The CDR3 sequence is CSARASRSYEQYF. DNA of the CDR3: TGCAGTGCTAGAGCTAGCAGATCCTACGAGCAGTACTTC.

The chain has TRBV29-1 and TRBJ1-1; possibly TRBD1 for D (6 bases). This CDR3 has 18 amino acids. V was cut by 4 bases and J by 1 base, with 25 bases left in between. Germline V lookup: CDR1 SQVTM, CDR2 ANQGSEA. The chain's CDR3 is CSVGGAAGWMGSNTEAFF. The CDR3, as DNA: TGCAGCGTTGGGGGGGCAGCCGGGTGGATGGGGTCGAACACTGAAGCTTTCTTT.

V and J are TRBV28 and TRBJ2-3; no definite D call. Trimming stripped 2 bases from V and 7 bases from J, with 13 bases between. Germline V gene sequence: CDR1 MDHEN, CDR2 SYDVKM. CDR3 size: 14 residues. This CDR3 reads CASSLTGPRNTQYF. CDR3 DNA sequence: TGTGCCAGCAGTTTAACCGGGCCAAGGAATACGCAGTATTTT.

The V and J genes are TRBV24-1 and TRBJ2-3; 8 positions agree with TRBD2. There are 15 residues in the CDR3. CDR1 is KGHDR, CDR2 SFDVKD, per germline. V lost 5 bases, J lost 5 bases, and 8 bases stayed unmatched. The CDR3 here is CATSGLSAGGDTQYF. The CDR3, as DNA: TGTGCCACCAGTGGTCTCTCGGCGGGAGGAGATACGCAGTATTTT.

This clonotype came up a few times. The CDR3 region is CASSPRQGVANQPQHF. The CDR3 bases are TGTGCCAGCAGCCCCCGGCAGGGTGTAGCAAATCAGCCCCAGCATTTT. The chain joins TRBV7-2 to TRBJ1-5; perhaps TRBD1 as D (5 bases). V lost 5 bases to trimming and J lost 4 bases, with 18 bases between them. Looked up from germline, CDR1 is SGHTA and CDR2 is FQGNSA. The CDR3 is 16 residues long.